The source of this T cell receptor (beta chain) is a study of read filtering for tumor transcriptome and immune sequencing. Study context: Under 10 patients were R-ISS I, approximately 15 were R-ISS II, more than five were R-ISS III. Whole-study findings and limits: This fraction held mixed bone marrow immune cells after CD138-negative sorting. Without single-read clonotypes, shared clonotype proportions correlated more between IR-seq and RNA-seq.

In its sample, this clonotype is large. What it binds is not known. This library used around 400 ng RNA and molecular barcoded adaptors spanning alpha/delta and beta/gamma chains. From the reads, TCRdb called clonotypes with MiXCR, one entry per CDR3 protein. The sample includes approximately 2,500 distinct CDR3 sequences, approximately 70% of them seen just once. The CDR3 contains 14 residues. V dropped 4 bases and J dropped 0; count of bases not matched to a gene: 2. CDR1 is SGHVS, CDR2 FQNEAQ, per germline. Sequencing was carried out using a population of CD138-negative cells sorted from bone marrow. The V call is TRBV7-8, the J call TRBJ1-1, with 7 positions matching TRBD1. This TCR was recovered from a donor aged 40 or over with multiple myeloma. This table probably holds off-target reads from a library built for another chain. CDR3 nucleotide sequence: TGTGCCAGCAGCTGGGGGACAGTGAACACTGAAGCTTTCTTT. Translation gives CASSWGTVNTEAFF.